This section outlines one TCR beta chain sequence together with its context. Its specificity is not known. This entry is derived from a study of shared clonotypes between healthy human individuals. Study overall: Each donor's CD4 naive and CD4 memory cells filled three plates apiece, CD8 naive two, and CD8 memory one. Regarding the study as a whole: The authors sampled blood alone, and tissue repertoires likely differ.

Per the original methods: For the immunoSEQ data, sequences were junction-only without quality scores, so filtering differed. The method was immunoSEQ multiplex PCR; TCRdb's version includes in-frame clones alone and lacks a portion of them. The DNA was the basis for D and trimming; V, J and clone size are from that table. Here the sample spans millions of clones, roughly 91% being singletons. In the naive CD8 group, cells lacked CD45RO and were positively selected for CCR7, so terminally differentiated effector memory CD45RA+ cells were left out. Trimming shortened V by 10 bases and J by 4 bases, and 17 bases separated the two germline ends. The V gene's germline CDR1 is MNHEY and CDR2 SMNVEV (reference sequence). The CDR3 totals 13 residues.

The sample consisted of naive CD8+ T cells from PBMCs. The J gene is TRBJ2-7, the V gene TRBV27, with D possibly being TRBD1 (5 bases). This receptor was obtained from a man aged 18 to 29 in good health. Some clones in this sample may be carry-over from other donors' samples. CDR3 region: CATGQGAGYEQYF. In DNA form, the CDR3 reads TGTGCCACCGGGCAGGGTGCAGGGTACGAGCAGTACTTC.